Listed below are T cell receptor beta chains from one sample, sequenced in a study of blood T cell repertoires in COVID-19. Some clones are missing from TCRdb's copy, which holds only in-frame ones; the method was immunoSEQ multiplex PCR. This table has 150,000 to 200,000 clones, roughly 83% appearing once. Sequencing input: peripheral blood. The receptor source for this set is a woman older than 75 with active or convalescent COVID-19. The CDR3 runs from the conserved cysteine through the conserved F or W. D genes are given only for firm matches. Only some rows state a clone size, as once, few, many or a class for expanded clones.

v_call,j_call,d_call,clone_size,cdr3_aa,cdr3_nt
TRBV29-1,TRBJ2-7,TRBD1,once,CSVRTGYEQYF,TGCAGCGTTAGGACAGGGTACGAGCAGTACTTC
TRBV2,TRBJ2-1,TRBD2,NA,CASSGLAEQFF,TGTGCCAGCAGTGGACTAGCTGAGCAGTTCTTC
TRBV10-3,TRBJ2-7,TRBD1,NA,CAISARDRGNSDEQYF,TGTGCCATCAGTGCGCGGGACAGGGGAAATTCTGACGAGCAGTACTTC
TRBV11-2,TRBJ1-1,NA,NA,CASSWRGGDTEAFF,TGTGCCAGCAGCTGGAGGGGGGGGGACACTGAAGCTTTCTTT
TRBV19,TRBJ2-7,NA,NA,CASTPGEPQNYEQYF,TGTGCCAGTACCCCCGGGGAGCCTCAAAACTACGAGCAGTACTTC
TRBV19,TRBJ1-3,NA,once,CASSIPGVGNTIYF,TGTGCCAGTAGTATTCCAGGGGTGGGAAACACCATATATTTT
TRBV2,TRBJ2-3,NA,NA,CASSAYSTDTQYF,TGTGCCAGCAGTGCTTATAGCACAGATACGCAGTATTTT
TRBV7-3,TRBJ2-7,NA,once,CASSLIPPGASYEQYF,TGTGCCAGCAGCTTAATTCCGCCAGGGGCCTCCTACGAGCAGTACTTC
TRBV6-5,TRBJ1-4,NA,NA,CASSYQGMGEKLFF,TGTGCCAGCAGTTACCAGGGAATGGGTGAAAAACTGTTTTTT
TRBV19,TRBJ1-3,NA,NA,CASSTQWGQRNTIYF,TGTGCCAGTAGTACCCAGTGGGGACAACGAAACACCATATATTTT
TRBV6-5,TRBJ2-7,TRBD1,NA,CAIGGRTYEQYF,TGTGCCATAGGGGGCAGAACCTACGAGCAGTACTTC
TRBV14,TRBJ2-5,NA,NA,CASSQGEPNRRETQYF,TGTGCCAGCAGCCAGGGCGAACCAAACCGACGAGAGACCCAGTACTTC
TRBV30,TRBJ2-7,TRBD2,NA,CAWSLASGSYEQYF,TGTGCCTGGAGTCTGGCTAGCGGGTCCTACGAGCAGTACTTC
TRBV4-2,TRBJ2-6,TRBD2,NA,CASSQEGLKRGAPLQANVLTF,TGTGCCAGCAGCCAAGAAGGGCTGAAGCGGGGGGCCCCGCTGCAGGCCAACGTCCTGACTTTC
TRBV7-9,TRBJ1-1,TRBD1,NA,CASSQTGQVTEAFF,TGTGCCAGCAGCCAGACAGGGCAGGTCACTGAAGCTTTCTTT
TRBV28,TRBJ1-5,NA,many,CASSFAGSNQPQHF,TGTGCCAGCAGCTTTGCAGGGTCCAATCAGCCCCAGCATTTT
TRBV6-5,TRBJ1-2,NA,NA,CASSYRTAYGYTF,TGTGCCAGCAGTTACAGGACAGCTTATGGCTACACCTTC
TRBV29-1,TRBJ1-1,NA,NA,CSVGHTNTEAFF,TGCAGCGTTGGACATACCAACACTGAAGCTTTCTTT
TRBV19,TRBJ2-3,NA,NA,CASSKRGGDADTQYF,TGTGCCAGTAGTAAGAGAGGCGGGGACGCGGATACGCAGTATTTT
TRBV30,TRBJ2-7,NA,NA,CAWRANRDEQYF,TGTGCCTGGAGGGCAAACAGGGACGAGCAGTACTTC
TRBV5-1,TRBJ2-5,TRBD1,NA,CASSSKGQGARETQYF,TGCGCCAGCAGCTCCAAGGGACAGGGGGCGCGAGAGACCCAGTACTTC
TRBV6-2/TRBV6-3,TRBJ1-6,TRBD1,NA,CASSAGTGRASPLHF,TGTGCCAGCAGTGCCGGGACAGGGAGGGCATCACCCCTCCACTTT
TRBV13,TRBJ2-2,TRBD2,few,CASRLLAGGTGELFF,TGTGCCAGCCGACTTCTAGCGGGGGGCACCGGGGAGCTGTTTTTT
TRBV7-3,TRBJ2-7,NA,NA,CASSLTRVEGTYEQYF,TGTGCCAGCAGCTTAACCAGAGTGGAGGGAACCTACGAGCAGTACTTC
TRBV19,TRBJ1-2,NA,NA,CASTGTNYGYTF,TGTGCCAGTACCGGGACAAACTATGGCTACACCTTC